This T cell receptor beta chain was sequenced during a study of regulatory T cells in long-lasting Graves disease. Losses at the gene ends were 2 bases for V and 0 bases for J; bases not matched to a gene: 10. This CDR3 region has 19 residues. Germline values: CDR1 KGHDR, CDR2 SFDVKD. Findings and limits, study-wide: Among the persistent patients, approximately 2,900 public clonotypes were shared, more than the roughly 970 shared among new patients.

This clonotype showed up many times. Its target is not known. Time point here: newly diagnosed GD, antithyroid drugs for less than 3 months. PBMC-extracted RNA yielded the TCR library. The patients included were those that came from an endocrinology department in Xi'an, China. Libraries of TCR beta came from iRepertoire HTBI primers plus Arm-PCR of CDR3 regions. MiXCR was run by TCRdb on the multiplex PCR reads, yielding one entry per CDR3 protein. The sample has about 200,000 distinct CDR3 sequences, around 20% seen once. The data also belong to a second study, concerning T cells in Graves' hyperthyroidism and ophthalmopathy. Per that study: Blood also contained most expanded thyroid clonotypes above 0.001.

The sample consisted of peripheral blood mononuclear cells (PBMCs), taken at new diagnosis, from a patient treated with antithyroid drugs. The gene calls are TRBV24-1 and TRBJ2-2; 8 bases line up with TRBD1. This receptor was obtained from a young woman with Graves disease. Here the CDR3 reads CATSDSPLGDRSNTGELFF. The CDR3 DNA sequence: TGTGCCACCAGTGATTCCCCCCTCGGGGACAGGTCGAACACCGGGGAGCTGTTTTTT.